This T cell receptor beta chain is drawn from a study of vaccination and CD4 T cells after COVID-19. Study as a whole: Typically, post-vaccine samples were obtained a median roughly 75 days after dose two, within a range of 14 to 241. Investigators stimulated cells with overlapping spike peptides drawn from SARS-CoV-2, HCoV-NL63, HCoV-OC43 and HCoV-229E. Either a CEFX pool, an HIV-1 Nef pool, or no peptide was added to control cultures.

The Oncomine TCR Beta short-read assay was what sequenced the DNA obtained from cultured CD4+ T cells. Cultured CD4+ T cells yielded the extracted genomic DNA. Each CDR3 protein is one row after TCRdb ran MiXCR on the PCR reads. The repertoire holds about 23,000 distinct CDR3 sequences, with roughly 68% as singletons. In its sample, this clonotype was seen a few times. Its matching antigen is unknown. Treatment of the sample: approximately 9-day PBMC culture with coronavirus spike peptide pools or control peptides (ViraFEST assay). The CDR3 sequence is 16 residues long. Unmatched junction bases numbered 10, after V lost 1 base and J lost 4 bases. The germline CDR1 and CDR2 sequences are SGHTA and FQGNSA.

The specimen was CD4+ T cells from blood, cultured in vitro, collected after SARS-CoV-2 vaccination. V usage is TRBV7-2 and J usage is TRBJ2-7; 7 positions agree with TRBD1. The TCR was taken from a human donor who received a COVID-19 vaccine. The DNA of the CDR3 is TGTGCCAGCAGCTTAGGGGGCAGGGGGTTAAGGTACGAGCAGTACTTC. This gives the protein CASSLGGRGLRYEQYF.